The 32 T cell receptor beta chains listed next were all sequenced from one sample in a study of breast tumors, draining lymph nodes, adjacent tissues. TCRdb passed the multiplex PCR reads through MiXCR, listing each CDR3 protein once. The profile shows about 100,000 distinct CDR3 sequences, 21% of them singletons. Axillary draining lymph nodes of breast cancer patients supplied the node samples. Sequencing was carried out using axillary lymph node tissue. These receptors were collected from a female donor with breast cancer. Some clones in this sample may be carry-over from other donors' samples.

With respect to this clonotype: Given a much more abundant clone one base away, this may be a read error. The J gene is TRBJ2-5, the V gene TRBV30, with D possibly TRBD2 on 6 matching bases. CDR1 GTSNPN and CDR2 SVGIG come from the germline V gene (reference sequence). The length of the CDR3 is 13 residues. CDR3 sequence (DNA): TGTGCCTGGAGGGGACTGTACCAAGAGACCCGGTACTTC. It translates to CAWRGLYQETRYF.

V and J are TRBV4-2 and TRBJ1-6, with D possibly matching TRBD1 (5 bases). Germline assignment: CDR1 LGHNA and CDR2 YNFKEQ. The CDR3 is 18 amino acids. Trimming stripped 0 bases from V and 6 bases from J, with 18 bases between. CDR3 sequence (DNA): TGTGCCAGCAGCCAAGATCCGGGGGGGAACGGGTTTAATTCACCCCTCCACTTT. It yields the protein CASSQDPGGNGFNSPLHF.

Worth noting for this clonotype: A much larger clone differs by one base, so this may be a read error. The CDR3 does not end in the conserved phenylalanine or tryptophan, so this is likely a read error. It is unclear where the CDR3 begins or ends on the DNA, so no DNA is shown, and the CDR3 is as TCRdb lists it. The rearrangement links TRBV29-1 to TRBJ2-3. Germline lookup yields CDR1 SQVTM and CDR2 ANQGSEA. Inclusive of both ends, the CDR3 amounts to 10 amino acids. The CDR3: CSVDIVGRYL.

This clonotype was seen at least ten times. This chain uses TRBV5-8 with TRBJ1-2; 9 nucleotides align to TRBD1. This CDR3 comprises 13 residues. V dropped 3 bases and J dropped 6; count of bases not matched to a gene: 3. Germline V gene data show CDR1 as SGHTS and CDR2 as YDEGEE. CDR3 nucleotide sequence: TGTGCCAGCAGCTCACGGGACAGGGATGGCTACACCTTC. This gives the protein CASSSRDRDGYTF. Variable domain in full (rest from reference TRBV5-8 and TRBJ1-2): EAGVTQSPTHLIKTRGQQATLRCSPISGHTSVYWYQQALGLGLQFLLWYDEGEERNRGNFPPRFSGRQFPNYSSELNVNALELEDSALYLCASSSRDRDGYTFGSGTRLTVV.

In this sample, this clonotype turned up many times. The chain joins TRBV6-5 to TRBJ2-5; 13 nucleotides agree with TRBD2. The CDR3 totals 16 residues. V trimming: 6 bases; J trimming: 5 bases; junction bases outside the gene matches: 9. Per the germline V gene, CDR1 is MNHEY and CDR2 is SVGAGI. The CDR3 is CASSPGTSGISETQYF. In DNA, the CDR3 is TGTGCCAGCAGCCCAGGGACTAGCGGGATTTCGGAGACCCAGTACTTC.

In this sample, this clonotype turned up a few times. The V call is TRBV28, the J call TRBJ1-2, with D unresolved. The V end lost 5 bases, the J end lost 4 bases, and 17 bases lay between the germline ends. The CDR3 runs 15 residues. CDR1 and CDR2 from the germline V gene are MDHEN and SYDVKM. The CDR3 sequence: CASSPAEFRVYGYTF. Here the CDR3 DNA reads TGTGCCAGCAGTCCCGCTGAGTTTCGGGTCTATGGCTACACCTTC.

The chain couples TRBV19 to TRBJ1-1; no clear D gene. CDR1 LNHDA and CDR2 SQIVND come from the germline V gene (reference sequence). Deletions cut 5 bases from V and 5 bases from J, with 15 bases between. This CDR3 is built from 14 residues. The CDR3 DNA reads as TGTGCCAGTAGTGAATCCTCCAGGAGGACTGAAGCTTTCTTT. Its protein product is CASSESSRRTEAFF.

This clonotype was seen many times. The DNA of the CDR3 is TGTGCCACAACTACGACCACCTACGAGCAGTACTTC. It specifies CATTTTTYEQYF. The chain recombines TRBV10-3 with TRBJ2-7, with unresolved D. V lost 10 bases and J 2 bases, leaving 12 bases between the germline ends. From germline, CDR1 is ENHRY and CDR2 SYGVKD. The CDR3 length is 12 residues.

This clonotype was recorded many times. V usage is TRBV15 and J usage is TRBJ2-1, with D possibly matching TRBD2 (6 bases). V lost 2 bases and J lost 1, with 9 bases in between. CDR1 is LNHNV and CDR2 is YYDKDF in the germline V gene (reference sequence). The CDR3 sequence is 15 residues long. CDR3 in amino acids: CATSRWGDSYNEQFF. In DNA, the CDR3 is TGTGCCACCAGCAGATGGGGGGATTCCTACAATGAGCAGTTCTTC.

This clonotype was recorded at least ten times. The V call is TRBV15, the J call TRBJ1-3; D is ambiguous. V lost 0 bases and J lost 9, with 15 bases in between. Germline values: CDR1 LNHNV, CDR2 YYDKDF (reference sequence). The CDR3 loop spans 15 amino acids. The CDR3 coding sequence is TGTGCCACCAGCAGAGATTTTGGGTCAGGACGCACCATATATTTT. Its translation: CATSRDFGSGRTIYF.

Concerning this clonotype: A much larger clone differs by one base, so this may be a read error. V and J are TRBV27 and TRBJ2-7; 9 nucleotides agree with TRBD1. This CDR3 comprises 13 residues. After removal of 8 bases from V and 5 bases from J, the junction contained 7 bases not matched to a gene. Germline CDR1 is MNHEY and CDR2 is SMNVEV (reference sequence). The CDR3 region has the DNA TGTGCCAGCGGTATACAGGGGGCAAACGAGCAGTACTTC. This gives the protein CASGIQGANEQYF.

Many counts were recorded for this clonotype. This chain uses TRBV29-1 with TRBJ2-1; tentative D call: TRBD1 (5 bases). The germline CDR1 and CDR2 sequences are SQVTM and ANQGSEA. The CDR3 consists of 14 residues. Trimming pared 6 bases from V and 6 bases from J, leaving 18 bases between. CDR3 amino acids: CSVMGLGEGNEQFF. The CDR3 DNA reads TGCAGCGTCATGGGGCTAGGAGAAGGCAATGAGCAGTTCTTC.

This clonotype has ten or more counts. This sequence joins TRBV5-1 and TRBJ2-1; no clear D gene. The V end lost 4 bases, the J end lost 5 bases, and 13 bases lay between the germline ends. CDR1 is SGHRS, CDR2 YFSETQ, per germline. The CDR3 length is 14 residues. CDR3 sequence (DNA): TGCGCCAGCAGCAACCGTAACTCTAACAATGAGCAGTTCTTC. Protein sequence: CASSNRNSNNEQFF.

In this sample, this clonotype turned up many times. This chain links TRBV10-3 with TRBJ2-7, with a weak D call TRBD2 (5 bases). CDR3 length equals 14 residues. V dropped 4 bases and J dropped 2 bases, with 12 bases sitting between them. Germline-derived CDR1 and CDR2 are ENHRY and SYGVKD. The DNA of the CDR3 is TGTGCCATCAGTGCGTTAGCGTCTACCTACGAGCAGTACTTC. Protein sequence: CAISALASTYEQYF.

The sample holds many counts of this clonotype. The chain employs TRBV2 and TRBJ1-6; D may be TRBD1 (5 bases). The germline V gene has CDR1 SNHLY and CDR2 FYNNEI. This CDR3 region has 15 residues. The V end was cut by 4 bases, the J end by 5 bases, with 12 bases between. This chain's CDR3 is CASSGTTAHNSPLHF. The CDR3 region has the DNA TGTGCCAGCAGTGGGACGACAGCACATAATTCACCCCTCCACTTT.

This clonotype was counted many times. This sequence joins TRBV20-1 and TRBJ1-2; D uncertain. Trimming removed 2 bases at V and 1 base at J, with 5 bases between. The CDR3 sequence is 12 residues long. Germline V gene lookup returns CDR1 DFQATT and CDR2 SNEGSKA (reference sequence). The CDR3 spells CSARTSNYGYTF. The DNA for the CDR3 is TGCAGTGCTAGAACCAGTAACTATGGCTACACCTTC.

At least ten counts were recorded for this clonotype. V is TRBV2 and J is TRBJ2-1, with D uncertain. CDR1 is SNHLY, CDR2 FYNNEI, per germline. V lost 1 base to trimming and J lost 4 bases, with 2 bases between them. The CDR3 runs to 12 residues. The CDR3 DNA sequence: TGTGCCAGCAGTGAAGATTACAATGAGCAGTTCTTC. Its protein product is CASSEDYNEQFF.

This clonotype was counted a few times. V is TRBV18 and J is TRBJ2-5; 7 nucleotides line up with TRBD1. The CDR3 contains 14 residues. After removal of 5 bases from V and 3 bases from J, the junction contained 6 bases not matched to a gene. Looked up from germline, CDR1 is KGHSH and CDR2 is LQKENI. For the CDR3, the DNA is TGTGCCAGCTCAAACACCGGGACAGAAGAGACCCAGTACTTC. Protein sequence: CASSNTGTEETQYF. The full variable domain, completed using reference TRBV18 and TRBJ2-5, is NAGVMQNPRHLVRRRGQEARLRCSPMKGHSHVYWYRQLPEEGLKFMVYLQKENIIDESGMPKERFSAEFPKEGPSILRIQQVVRGDSAAYFCASSNTGTEETQYFGPGTRLLVL.

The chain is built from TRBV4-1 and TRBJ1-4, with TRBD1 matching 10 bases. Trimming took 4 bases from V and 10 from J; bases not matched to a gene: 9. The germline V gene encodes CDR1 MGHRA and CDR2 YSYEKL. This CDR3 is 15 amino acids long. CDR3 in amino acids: CASSPTGGLVVKLFF. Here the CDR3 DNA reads TGCGCCAGCAGCCCGACAGGGGGCTTAGTTGTAAAACTGTTTTTT.

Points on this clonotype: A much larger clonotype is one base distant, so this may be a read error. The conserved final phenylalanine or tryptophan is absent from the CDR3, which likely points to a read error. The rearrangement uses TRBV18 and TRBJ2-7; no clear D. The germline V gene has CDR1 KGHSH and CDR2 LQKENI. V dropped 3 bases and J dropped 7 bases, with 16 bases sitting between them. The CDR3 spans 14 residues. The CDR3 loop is CASSPTETHREQYC. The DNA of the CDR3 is TGTGCCAGCTCACCGACGGAAACCCACCGGGAGCAGTACTGC.

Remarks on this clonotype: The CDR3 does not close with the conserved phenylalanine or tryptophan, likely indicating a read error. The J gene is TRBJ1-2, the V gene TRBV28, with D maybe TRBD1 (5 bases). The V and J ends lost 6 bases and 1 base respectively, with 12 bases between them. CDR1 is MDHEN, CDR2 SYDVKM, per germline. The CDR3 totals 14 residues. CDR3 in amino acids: CASSTGTVNYGYTS. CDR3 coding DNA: TGTGCCAGCAGCACCGGGACTGTTAACTATGGCTACACCTCC.

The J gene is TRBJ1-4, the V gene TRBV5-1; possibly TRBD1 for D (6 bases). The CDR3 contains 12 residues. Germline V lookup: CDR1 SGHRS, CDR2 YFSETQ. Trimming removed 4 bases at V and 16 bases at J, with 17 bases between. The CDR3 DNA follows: TGCGCCAGCAGCGGGGGGGGCAGGCGAAAGTTTTTT. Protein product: CASSGGGRRKFF.

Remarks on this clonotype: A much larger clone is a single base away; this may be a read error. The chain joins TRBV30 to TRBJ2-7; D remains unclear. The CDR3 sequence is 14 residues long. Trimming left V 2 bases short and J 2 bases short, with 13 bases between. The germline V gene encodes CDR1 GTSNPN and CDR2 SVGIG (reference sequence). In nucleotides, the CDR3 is TGTGCCTGGAGTCCTGGTTATTCCGCCTACGAGCAGTACTTC. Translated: CAWSPGYSAYEQYF.

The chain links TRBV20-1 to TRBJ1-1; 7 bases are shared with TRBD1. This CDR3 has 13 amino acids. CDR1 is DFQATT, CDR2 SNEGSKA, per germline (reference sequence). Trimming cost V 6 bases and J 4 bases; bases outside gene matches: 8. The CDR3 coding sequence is TGCAGTGCAACCCCGGGGACAGTCACTGAAGCTTTCTTT. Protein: CSATPGTVTEAFF.

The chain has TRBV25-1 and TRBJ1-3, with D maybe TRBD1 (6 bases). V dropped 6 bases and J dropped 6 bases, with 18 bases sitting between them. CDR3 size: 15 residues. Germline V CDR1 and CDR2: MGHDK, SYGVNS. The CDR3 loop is CASSDTGSAKNTIYF. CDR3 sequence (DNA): TGTGCCAGCAGCGATACAGGGTCGGCTAAAAACACCATATATTTT.

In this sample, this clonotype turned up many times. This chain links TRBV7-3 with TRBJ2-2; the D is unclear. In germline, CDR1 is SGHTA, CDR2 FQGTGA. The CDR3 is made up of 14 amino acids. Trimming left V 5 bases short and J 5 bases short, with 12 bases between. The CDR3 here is CASSPTAGTGELFF. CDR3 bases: TGTGCCAGCAGCCCCACGGCCGGTACCGGGGAGCTGTTTTTT.

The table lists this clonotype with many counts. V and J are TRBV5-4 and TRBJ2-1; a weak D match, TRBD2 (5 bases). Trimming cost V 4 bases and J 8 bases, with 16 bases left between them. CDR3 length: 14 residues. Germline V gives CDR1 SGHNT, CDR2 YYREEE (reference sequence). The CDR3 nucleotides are TGTGCCAGCAGCCGGACTGGGAAGGCGGATGAGCAGTTCTTC. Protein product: CASSRTGKADEQFF.

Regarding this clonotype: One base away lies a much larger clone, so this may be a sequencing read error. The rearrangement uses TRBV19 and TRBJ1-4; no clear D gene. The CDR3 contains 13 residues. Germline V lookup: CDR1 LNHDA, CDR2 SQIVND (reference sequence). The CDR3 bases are TGTGCCAGTACCAGGAACCCGAATGAAAAACTGTCTTTT. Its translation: CASTRNPNEKLSF. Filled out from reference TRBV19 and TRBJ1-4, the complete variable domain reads DGGITQSPKYLFRKEGQNVTLSCEQNLNHDAMYWYRQDPGQGLRLIYYSQIVNDFQKGDIAEGYSVSREKKESFPLTVTSAQKNPTAFYLCASTRNPNEKLSFGSGTQLSVL.

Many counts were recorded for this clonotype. In DNA, the CDR3 is TGTGCCAGCAGCCCCCTTAGCACAGATACGCAGTATTTT. Its protein product is CASSPLSTDTQYF. The chain employs TRBV7-9 and TRBJ2-3; no firm D call. The CDR3 has 13 residues. Per germline, CDR1 SEHNR and CDR2 FQNEAQ (reference sequence). V gave up 5 bases and J gave up 0 bases, with 6 bases separating them.

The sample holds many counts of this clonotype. CDR3 DNA sequence: TGTGCCAGCAGTGATTTAGAGGGTTCTCAGCCCCAGCATTTT. Its translation is CASSDLEGSQPQHF. The V gene is TRBV6-1, the J gene TRBJ1-5; D gene ambiguous. CDR1 and CDR2 from the germline V gene are MNHNS and SASEGT. The CDR3 is 14 residues long. V was trimmed by 3 bases and J by 6 bases, leaving 12 bases between them.

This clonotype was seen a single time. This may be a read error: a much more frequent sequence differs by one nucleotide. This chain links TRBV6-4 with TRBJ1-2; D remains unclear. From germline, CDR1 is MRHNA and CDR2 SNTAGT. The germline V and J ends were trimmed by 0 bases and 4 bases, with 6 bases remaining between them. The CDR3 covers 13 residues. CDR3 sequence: CASSDSGSYGYTF. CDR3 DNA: TGTGCCAGCAGTGACTCGGGGAGCTATGGCTACACCTTC.

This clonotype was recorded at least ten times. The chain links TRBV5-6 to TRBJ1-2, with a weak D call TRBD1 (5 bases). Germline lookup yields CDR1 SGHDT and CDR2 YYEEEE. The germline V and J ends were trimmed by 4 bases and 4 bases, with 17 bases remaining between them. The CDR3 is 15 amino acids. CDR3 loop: CASSPESSRAYGYTF. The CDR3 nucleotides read TGTGCCAGCAGCCCAGAATCCAGCAGGGCCTATGGCTACACCTTC. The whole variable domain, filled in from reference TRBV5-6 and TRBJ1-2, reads DAGVTQSPTHLIKTRGQQVTLRCSPKSGHDTVSWYQQALGQGPQFIFQYYEEEERQRGNFPDRFSGHQFPNYSSELNVNALLLGDSALYLCASSPESSRAYGYTFGSGTRLTVV.